Following are 20 T cell receptor beta chains from one sample sequenced in a study of spatial heterogeneity in lung cancer. Sample time point: blood at routine non-recurrence follow-up after resection. TCRdb analysed the 5' RACE reads with MiXCR anew, one entry per CDR3 protein. Here the sample spans approximately 30,000 distinct CDR3 sequences, over 9.5% being singletons. The material was PBMCs, obtained at follow-up. The origin of the receptors is a female donor with early-stage non-small cell lung cancer.

The gene calls are TRBV6-6 and TRBJ1-6; D remains unclear. The V end was cut by 10 bases, the J end by 0 bases, with 10 bases between. Germline CDR1 reads MNHNY; CDR2 reads SVGAGI (reference sequence). The CDR3 is made up of 14 amino acids. The CDR3 bases are TGTGCCACATCTTGGGGCTCCTATAATTCACCCCTCCACTTT. Its protein product is CATSWGSYNSPLHF.

This clonotype was seen a handful of times. This chain joins TRBV20-1 and TRBJ2-5; the D gene is possibly TRBD2 (6 bases). Trimming took 1 base from V and 3 from J, leaving 9 bases between them. This CDR3 has 13 amino acids. Germline lookup yields CDR1 DFQATT and CDR2 SNEGSKA (reference sequence). The CDR3 nucleotides read TGCAGTGCTAGAGCTAGCGCAGAAGAGACCCAGTACTTC. It codes for CSARASAEETQYF.

The rearrangement uses TRBV5-1 and TRBJ1-1; D is perhaps TRBD1 (5 bases). Trimming cost V 5 bases and J 7 bases, with 9 bases left between them. Germline V gene lookup returns CDR1 SGHRS and CDR2 YFSETQ. The CDR3 extends over 11 amino acids. The CDR3 loop reads CASRSGLEAFF. Here the CDR3 DNA reads TGCGCCAGCAGATCGGGGCTTGAAGCTTTCTTT.

Many counts were recorded for this clonotype. This CDR3 is CASSSPGGHHEAFF. As DNA, the CDR3 is TGTGCCAGCAGTTCCCCAGGGGGACACCATGAAGCTTTCTTT. This chain joins TRBV6-5 and TRBJ1-1; TRBD1 matches at 7 bases. Germline values: CDR1 MNHEY, CDR2 SVGAGI. CDR3 size: 14 residues. Trimming removed 4 bases from V and 7 bases from J; junction bases left unmatched: 9.

Ten or more counts support this clonotype. This sequence joins TRBV29-1 and TRBJ2-3; no clear D gene. There are 14 residues in the CDR3. The V and J ends lost 3 bases and 0 bases respectively, with 10 bases between them. Germline lookup yields CDR1 SQVTM and CDR2 ANQGSEA. CDR3 in DNA: TGCAGCGTTGATGGGCGAATTAGCACAGATACGCAGTATTTT. This translates into CSVDGRISTDTQYF.

This clonotype occurred many times. V is TRBV6-6 and J is TRBJ2-3; TRBD2 agrees at 7 bases. The ends lost 4 bases at V and 2 bases at J; junction bases unmatched: 9. The CDR3 extends over 16 amino acids. The germline V gene has CDR1 MNHNY and CDR2 SVGAGI (reference sequence). CDR3 protein: CASSSSSGAPTDTQYF. DNA for the CDR3: TGTGCCAGCAGTTCATCTAGCGGCGCCCCCACAGATACGCAGTATTTT.

This clonotype occurred a few times. The rearrangement uses TRBV29-1 and TRBJ1-2; D gene ambiguous. The CDR3 sequence is 19 residues long. V was clipped by 2 bases and J by 0 bases, with 25 bases between them. Germline V lookup: CDR1 SQVTM, CDR2 ANQGSEA. This CDR3 is CSVESWVSGSSAANYGYTF. In DNA form, the CDR3 reads TGCAGCGTTGAATCTTGGGTGTCGGGCAGCTCGGCAGCTAACTATGGCTACACCTTC.

This clonotype was observed many times. The V call is TRBV7-6, the J call TRBJ2-5; 7 positions match TRBD1. The CDR3 runs 16 residues. Germline V gene data show CDR1 as SGHVS and CDR2 as FNYEAQ. The V segment lost 4 bases and the J segment 5 bases; nucleotides outside the gene matches: 13. In DNA, the CDR3 is TGTGCCAGCAGCTCAGGAAAGGGACAGCTCATGGAGACCCAGTACTTC. Encoded protein: CASSSGKGQLMETQYF.

This clonotype was picked up many times. The chain employs TRBV19 and TRBJ2-3, with D unresolved. The V gene lost 5 bases and the J gene lost 4 bases, with 13 bases spanning the gap. This CDR3 region has 14 residues. Germline V gene lookup returns CDR1 LNHDA and CDR2 SQIVND (reference sequence). The CDR3 region has the DNA TGTGCCAGTAGTCGGGCCAGCTCCGCAGATACGCAGTATTTT. Translated: CASSRASSADTQYF.

DNA of the CDR3: TGCGCCAGCAGACCTAGCGGGGGCTCCTACAATGAGCAGTTCTTC. It is translated as CASRPSGGSYNEQFF. The J gene is TRBJ2-1, the V gene TRBV5-1; 10 nucleotides line up with TRBD2. V lost 5 bases, J lost 0 bases, and 2 bases stayed unmatched. The germline V gene has CDR1 SGHRS and CDR2 YFSETQ. The CDR3 runs 15 residues.

V is TRBV28 and J is TRBJ2-5; no definite D call. Germline V gene data show CDR1 as MDHEN and CDR2 as SYDVKM. Deletions cut 7 bases from V and 5 bases from J, with 17 bases between. The CDR3 runs 14 residues. DNA for the CDR3: TGTGCCAGCACCCACTACTCTATTGGGGAGACCCAGTACTTC. Translated: CASTHYSIGETQYF. The full variable domain, in which reference TRBV28 and TRBJ2-5 provide the parts outside the CDR3, is DVKVTQSSRYLVKRTGEKVFLECVQDMDHENMFWYRQDPGLGLRLIYFSYDVKMKEKGDIPEGYSVSREKKERFSLILESASTNQTSMYLCASTHYSIGETQYFGPGTRLLVL.

This clonotype appeared many times. The chain combines TRBV5-1 with TRBJ1-1; no firm D call. V lost 0 bases and J 1 base, leaving 7 bases between the germline ends. The CDR3 has 14 residues. In germline, CDR1 is SGHRS, CDR2 YFSETQ. The CDR3 DNA follows: TGCGCCAGCAGCTTGGACGTTGGGAACACTGAAGCTTTCTTT. It specifies CASSLDVGNTEAFF.

This clonotype was seen ten or more times. The chain joins TRBV7-2 to TRBJ2-5; D may be TRBD2 (5 bases). The CDR3 runs 17 residues. The germline V and J ends were trimmed by 1 base and 1 base, with 16 bases remaining between them. Germline V gene data show CDR1 as SGHTA and CDR2 as FQGNSA. In DNA form, the CDR3 reads TGTGCCAGCAGCTTAGGCCCAACAGCACTAGGCCAAGAGACCCAGTACTTC. Its protein is CASSLGPTALGQETQYF.

The CDR3 here is CASRIAGAEQFF. The DNA for the CDR3 is TGCGCCAGCAGAATAGCGGGGGCGGAGCAGTTCTTC. The V call is TRBV5-1, the J call TRBJ2-1, with 9 bases that match TRBD2. Looked up from germline, CDR1 is SGHRS and CDR2 is YFSETQ. CDR3 length: 12 residues. The junction had 4 bases not matched to a gene; V was cut back by 5 bases and J by 10 bases.

This clonotype has ten or more counts. This chain uses TRBV29-1 with TRBJ2-2; D gene unclear. Germline CDR1 is SQVTM and CDR2 is ANQGSEA. V lost 4 bases, J lost 1 base, and 4 bases lay in between. The CDR3 length is 12 residues. The CDR3 region has the DNA TGCAGCGTTGGTAGGAACACCGGGGAGCTGTTTTTT. Encoded protein: CSVGRNTGELFF.

Many counts were recorded for this clonotype. Written as DNA, the CDR3 is TGTGCCAGCAGCTTAACAGGGTATTCACCCCTCCACTTT. Translating it yields CASSLTGYSPLHF. This rearrangement joins TRBV7-2 to TRBJ1-6; possible D gene TRBD1, 6 bases. The V end was cut by 2 bases, the J end by 8 bases, with 7 bases between. The CDR3 sequence is 13 residues long. The V gene's germline CDR1 is SGHTA and CDR2 FQGNSA.

The chain links TRBV12-3 or TRBV12-4 to TRBJ1-1; D unclear. The V end lost 5 bases, the J end lost 4 bases, and 11 bases lay between the germline ends. This CDR3 region has 13 residues. CDR3 protein: CASSAGYGTEAFF. In DNA form, the CDR3 reads TGTGCCAGCAGTGCGGGGTACGGCACTGAAGCTTTCTTT.

This chain uses TRBV13 with TRBJ1-1; 8 bases align to TRBD1. The germline V gene encodes CDR1 PRHDT and CDR2 FYEKMQ (reference sequence). CDR3 size: 14 residues. The V gene end was trimmed by 4 bases and the J gene end by 1 base; junction bases not matched to a gene: 2. The CDR3 DNA follows: TGTGCCAGCAGCTACGACAGGGGGAACACTGAAGCTTTCTTT. Translating it yields CASSYDRGNTEAFF.

The V gene is TRBV28, the J gene TRBJ2-7; tentative D call: TRBD2 (6 bases). CDR3 length: 13 residues. Germline CDR1 is MDHEN and CDR2 is SYDVKM. The V end lost 7 bases, the J end lost 5 bases, and 15 bases lay between the germline ends. CDR3 nucleotides: TGTGCCAGCACCCTGTCTAGCGACAACGAGCAGTACTTC. Translation: CASTLSSDNEQYF.

This clonotype was counted ten times or more. This rearrangement joins TRBV29-1 to TRBJ1-2, with TRBD1 matching 8 bases. Germline V gives CDR1 SQVTM, CDR2 ANQGSEA. This CDR3 contains 17 residues. V was clipped by 3 bases and J by 5 bases; unmatched bases: 17. The CDR3: CSVERLAWTGLGYGYTF. The CDR3 nucleotides are TGCAGCGTTGAGCGTCTTGCCTGGACAGGGCTCGGGTATGGCTACACCTTC.